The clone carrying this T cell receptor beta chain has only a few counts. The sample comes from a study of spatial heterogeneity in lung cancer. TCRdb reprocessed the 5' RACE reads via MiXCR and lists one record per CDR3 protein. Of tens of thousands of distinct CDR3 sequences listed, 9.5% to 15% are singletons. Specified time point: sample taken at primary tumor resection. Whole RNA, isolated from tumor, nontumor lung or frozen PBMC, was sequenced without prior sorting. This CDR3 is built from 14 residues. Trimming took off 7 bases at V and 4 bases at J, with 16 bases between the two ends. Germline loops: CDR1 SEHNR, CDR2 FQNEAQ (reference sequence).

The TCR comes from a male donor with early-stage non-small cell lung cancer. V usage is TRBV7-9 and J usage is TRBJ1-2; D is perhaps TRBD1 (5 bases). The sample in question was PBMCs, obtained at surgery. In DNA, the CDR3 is TGTGCCAGCATACGGGGGATCGACGGCTATGGCTACACCTTC. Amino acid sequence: CASIRGIDGYGYTF.